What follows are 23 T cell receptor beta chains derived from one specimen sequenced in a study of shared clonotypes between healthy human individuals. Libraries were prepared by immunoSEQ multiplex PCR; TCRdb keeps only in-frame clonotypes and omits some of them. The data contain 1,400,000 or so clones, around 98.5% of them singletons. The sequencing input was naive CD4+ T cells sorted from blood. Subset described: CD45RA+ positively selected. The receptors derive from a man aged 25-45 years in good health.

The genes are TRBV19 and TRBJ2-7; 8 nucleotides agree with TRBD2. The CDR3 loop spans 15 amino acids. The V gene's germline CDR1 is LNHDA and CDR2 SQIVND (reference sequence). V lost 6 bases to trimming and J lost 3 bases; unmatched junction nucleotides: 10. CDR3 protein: CASSALAGRDYEQYF. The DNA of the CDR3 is TGTGCCAGTAGCGCCCTAGCGGGCCGAGACTACGAGCAGTACTTC.

Here the CDR3 DNA reads TGTGCCAGCAGTTTCTCACATCCCACCGGGGAGCTGTTTTTT. Translating gives CASSFSHPTGELFF. The genes are TRBV27 and TRBJ2-2, with D uncertain. The V end lost 3 bases, the J end lost 4 bases, and 9 bases lay between the germline ends. Germline V gene sequence: CDR1 MNHEY, CDR2 SMNVEV (reference sequence). The CDR3 spans 14 residues.

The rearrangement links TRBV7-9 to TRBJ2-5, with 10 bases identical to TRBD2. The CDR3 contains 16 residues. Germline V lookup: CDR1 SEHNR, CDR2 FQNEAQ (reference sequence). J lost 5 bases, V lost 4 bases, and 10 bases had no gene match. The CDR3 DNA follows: TGTGCCAGCAGCTATATAGCGGGAGGAAGAACCGAGACCCAGTACTTC. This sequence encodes CASSYIAGGRTETQYF.

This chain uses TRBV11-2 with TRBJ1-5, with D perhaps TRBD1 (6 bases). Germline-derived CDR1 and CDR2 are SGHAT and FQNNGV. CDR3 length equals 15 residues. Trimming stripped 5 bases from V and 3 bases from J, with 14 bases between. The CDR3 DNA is TGTGCCAGCAGCCCAATGCAGGGGATCAATCAGCCCCAGCATTTT. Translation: CASSPMQGINQPQHF. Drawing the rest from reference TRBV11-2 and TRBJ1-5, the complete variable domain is EAGVAQSPRYKIIEKRQSVAFWCNPISGHATLYWYQQILGQGPKLLIQFQNNGVVDDSQLPKDRFSAERLKGVDSTLKIQPAKLEDSAVYLCASSPMQGINQPQHFGDGTRLSIL.

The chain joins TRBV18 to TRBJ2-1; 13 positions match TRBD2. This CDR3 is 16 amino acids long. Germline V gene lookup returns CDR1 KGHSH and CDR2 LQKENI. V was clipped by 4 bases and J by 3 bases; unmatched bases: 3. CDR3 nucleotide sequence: TGTGCCAGCTCACGGGGACTAGCGGGACTCTACAATGAGCAGTTCTTC. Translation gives CASSRGLAGLYNEQFF.

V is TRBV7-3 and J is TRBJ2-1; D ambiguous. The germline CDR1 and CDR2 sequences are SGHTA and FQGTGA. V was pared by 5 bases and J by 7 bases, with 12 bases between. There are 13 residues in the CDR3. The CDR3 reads CASSVAFGNEQFF. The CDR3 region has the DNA TGTGCCAGCAGCGTAGCCTTCGGGAATGAGCAGTTCTTC.

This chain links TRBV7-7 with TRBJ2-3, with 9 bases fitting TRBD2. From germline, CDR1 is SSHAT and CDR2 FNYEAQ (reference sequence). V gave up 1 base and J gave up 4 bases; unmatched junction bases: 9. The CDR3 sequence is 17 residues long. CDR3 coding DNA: TGTGCCAGCAGCTTAGGTCTAGCGGGGACATCGGCAGATACGCAGTATTTT. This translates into CASSLGLAGTSADTQYF. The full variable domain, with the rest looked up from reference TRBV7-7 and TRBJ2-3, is GAGVSQSPRYKVTKRGQDVTLRCDPISSHATLYWYQQALGQGPEFLTYFNYEAQPDKSGLPSDRFSAERPEGSISTLTIQRTEQRDSAMYRCASSLGLAGTSADTQYFGPGTRLTVL.

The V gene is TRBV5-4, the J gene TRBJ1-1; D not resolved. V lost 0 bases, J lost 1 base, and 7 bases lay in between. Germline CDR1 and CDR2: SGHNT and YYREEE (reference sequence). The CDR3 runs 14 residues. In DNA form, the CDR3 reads TGTGCCAGCAGCTTGGCGGGGAGGAACACTGAAGCTTTCTTT. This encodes CASSLAGRNTEAFF.

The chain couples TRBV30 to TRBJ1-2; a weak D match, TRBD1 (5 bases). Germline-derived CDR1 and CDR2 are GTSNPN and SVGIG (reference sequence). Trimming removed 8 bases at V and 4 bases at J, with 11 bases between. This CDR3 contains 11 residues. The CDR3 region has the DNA TGTGCCGGGGGACGGTTCTATGGCTACACCTTC. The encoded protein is CAGGRFYGYTF.

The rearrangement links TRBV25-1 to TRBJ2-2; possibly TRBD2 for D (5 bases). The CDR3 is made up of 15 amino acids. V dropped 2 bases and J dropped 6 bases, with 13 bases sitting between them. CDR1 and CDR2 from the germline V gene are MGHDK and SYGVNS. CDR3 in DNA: TGTGCCAGCAGTGAAGCGGGCCAAGCCGCCGGGGAGCTGTTTTTT. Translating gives CASSEAGQAAGELFF. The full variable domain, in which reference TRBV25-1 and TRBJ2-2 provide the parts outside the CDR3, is EADIYQTPRYLVIGTGKKITLECSQTMGHDKMYWYQQDPGMELHLIHYSYGVNSTEKGDLSSESTVSRIRTEHFPLTLESARPSHTSQYLCASSEAGQAAGELFFGEGSRLTVL.

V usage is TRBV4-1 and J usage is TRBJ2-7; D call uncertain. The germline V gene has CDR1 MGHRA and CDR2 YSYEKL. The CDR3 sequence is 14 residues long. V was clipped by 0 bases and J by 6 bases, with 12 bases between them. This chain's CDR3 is CASSQDLGLGEQYF. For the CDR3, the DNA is TGCGCCAGCAGCCAAGACCTAGGATTGGGCGAGCAGTACTTC.

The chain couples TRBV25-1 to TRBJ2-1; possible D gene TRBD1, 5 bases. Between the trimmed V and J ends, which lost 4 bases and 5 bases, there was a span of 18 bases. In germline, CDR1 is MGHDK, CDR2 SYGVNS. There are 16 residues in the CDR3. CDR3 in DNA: TGTGCCAGCAGTGTCCCCGGCGCAGGGAAAAACAATGAGCAGTTCTTC. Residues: CASSVPGAGKNNEQFF.

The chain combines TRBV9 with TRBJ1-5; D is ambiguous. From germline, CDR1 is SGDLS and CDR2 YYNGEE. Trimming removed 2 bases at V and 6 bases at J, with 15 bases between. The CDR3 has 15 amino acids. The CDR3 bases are TGTGCCAGCAGCGTCCCGGGAGGGCGGGTTCAGCCCCAGCATTTT. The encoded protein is CASSVPGGRVQPQHF.

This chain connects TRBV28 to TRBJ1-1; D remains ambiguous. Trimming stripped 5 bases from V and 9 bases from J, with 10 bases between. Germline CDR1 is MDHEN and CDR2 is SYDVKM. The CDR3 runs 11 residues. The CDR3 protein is CASSKTSKAFF. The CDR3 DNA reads TGTGCCAGCAGTAAAACGAGTAAAGCTTTCTTT.

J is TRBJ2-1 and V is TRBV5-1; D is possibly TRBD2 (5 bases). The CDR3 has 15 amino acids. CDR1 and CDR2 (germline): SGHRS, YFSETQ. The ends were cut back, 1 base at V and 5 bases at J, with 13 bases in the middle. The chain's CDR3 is CASSLLRAGHNEQFF. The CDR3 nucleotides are TGCGCCAGCAGCTTGCTGCGGGCCGGCCACAATGAGCAGTTCTTC.

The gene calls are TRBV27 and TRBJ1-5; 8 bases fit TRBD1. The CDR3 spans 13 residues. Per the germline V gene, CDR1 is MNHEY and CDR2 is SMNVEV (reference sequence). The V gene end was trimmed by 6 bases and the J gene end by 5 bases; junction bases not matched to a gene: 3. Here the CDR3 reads CASRQGVYQPQHF. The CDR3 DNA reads TGTGCCAGCAGACAGGGGGTATATCAGCCCCAGCATTTT.

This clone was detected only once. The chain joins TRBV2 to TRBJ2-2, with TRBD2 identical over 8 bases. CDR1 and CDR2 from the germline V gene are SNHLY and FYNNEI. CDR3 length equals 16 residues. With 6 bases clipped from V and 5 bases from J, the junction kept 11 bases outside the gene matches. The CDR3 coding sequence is TGTGCCAGCAGAGGACCGATTTTAGCGGGGACCGGGGAGCTGTTTTTT. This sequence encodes CASRGPILAGTGELFF.

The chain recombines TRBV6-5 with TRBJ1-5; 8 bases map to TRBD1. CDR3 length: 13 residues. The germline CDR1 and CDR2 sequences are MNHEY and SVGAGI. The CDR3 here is CGSSDRANQPQHF. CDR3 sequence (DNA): TGTGGATCTTCGGACAGGGCCAATCAGCCCCAGCATTTT.

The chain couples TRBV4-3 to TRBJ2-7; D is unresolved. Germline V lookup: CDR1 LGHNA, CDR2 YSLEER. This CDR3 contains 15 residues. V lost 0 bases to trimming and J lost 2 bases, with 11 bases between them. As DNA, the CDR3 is TGCGCCAGCAGCCAAGAAGAGGATTCTGCCTACGAGCAGTACTTC. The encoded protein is CASSQEEDSAYEQYF.

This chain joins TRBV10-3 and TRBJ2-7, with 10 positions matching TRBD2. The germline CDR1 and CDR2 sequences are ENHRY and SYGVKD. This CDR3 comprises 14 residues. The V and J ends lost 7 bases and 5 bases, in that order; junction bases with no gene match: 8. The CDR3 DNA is TGTGCCATCACCCCTAGCGGGAGAGTGAACGAGCAGTACTTC. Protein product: CAITPSGRVNEQYF.

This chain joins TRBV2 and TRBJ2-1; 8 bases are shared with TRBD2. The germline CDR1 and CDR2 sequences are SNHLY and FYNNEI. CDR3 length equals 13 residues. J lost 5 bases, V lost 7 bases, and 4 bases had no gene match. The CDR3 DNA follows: TGTGCCAGCACACTAGCGGAACACAATGAGCAGTTCTTC. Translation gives CASTLAEHNEQFF.

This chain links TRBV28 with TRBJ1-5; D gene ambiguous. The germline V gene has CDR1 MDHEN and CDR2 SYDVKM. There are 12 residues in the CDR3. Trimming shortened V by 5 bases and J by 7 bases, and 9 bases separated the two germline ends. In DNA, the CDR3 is TGTGCCAGCAGTACCCCGACCCAGCCCCAGCATTTT. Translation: CASSTPTQPQHF.

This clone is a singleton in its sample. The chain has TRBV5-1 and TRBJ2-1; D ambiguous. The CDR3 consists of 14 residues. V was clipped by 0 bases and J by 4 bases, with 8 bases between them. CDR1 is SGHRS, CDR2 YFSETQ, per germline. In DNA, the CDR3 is TGCGCCAGCAGCTTGGAAGTGAATTACAATGAGCAGTTCTTC. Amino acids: CASSLEVNYNEQFF.